Sequencing of this T cell receptor beta chain was carried out in a study of blood T cells in healthy people across ages. General observations from the study: Higher diversity and more naive CD4+ cells were features of long-lived donors, compared to aged donors.

To note about this clonotype: Its matching antigen is unknown.

Sample-barcoded 5' priming and a J-beta primer mix drove a second PCR of about 6 to 12 cycles. TCRdb analysed the 5' RACE reads with MiXCR anew, one entry per CDR3 protein. The table has about 940,000 distinct CDR3 sequences, roughly 43% seen once. Germline CDR1 and CDR2: SGHVS and FNYEAQ. The CDR3 is 17 residues long. Trimming left V 1 base short and J 1 base short, with 16 bases between. Healthy Caucasian individuals from Russia aged roughly 6 to 95 served as donors. The chain links TRBV7-6 to TRBJ1-2; D unresolved. The sequenced sample consisted of blood. The sequence derives from a man aged 25 to 40 in good health. CDR3 residues: CASSLDPQRSLNYGYTF. CDR3 DNA sequence: TGTGCCAGCAGCTTAGATCCTCAGCGTTCCCTTAACTATGGCTACACCTTC.